This T cell receptor beta chain was identified during a study of regulatory T cells in long-lasting Graves disease. Across the whole study: Newly diagnosed Graves' patients had taken antithyroid drugs under 3 months.

As for this clonotype: Its matching antigen is unknown.

Building the TCR beta libraries relied on iRepertoire HTBI primers, and CDR3 regions underwent Arm-PCR. Using its own MiXCR run on the multiplex PCR reads, TCRdb lists one record per CDR3 protein. Of 450,000 to 650,000 distinct CDR3 sequences listed, roughly 16% are singletons. Time point noted: newly diagnosed GD, antithyroid drugs for less than 3 months. PBMC RNA was the source of the TCR library. The study's findings and limits: Possibly, accuracy suffered from the small sample size.

This sample also appeared in a second study, on T cells in Graves' hyperthyroidism and ophthalmopathy. From that study: Diagnoses were established using clinical symptoms, serum thyroxine and TRAb, thyroid ultrasound and orbital computed tomography. Initially, a first-round RT-PCR of the TCR CDR3 employed the HTBI primer set.

The sequenced sample was peripheral blood mononuclear cells (PBMCs), obtained at new diagnosis, from a patient treated with antithyroid drugs. This sequence originates from a woman aged 35-60 years with Graves disease.

CDR3 region: CASRDRGFTGYTF. The DNA of the CDR3 is TGTGCCAGCAGAGACAGGGGGTTCACTGGCTACACCTTC. The V and J genes are TRBV25-1 and TRBJ1-2; 9 nucleotides line up with TRBD1. V shed 6 bases, J shed 7 bases, and the junction held 6 bases outside the gene matches. There are 13 residues in the CDR3. CDR1 is MGHDK, CDR2 SYGVNS, per germline.